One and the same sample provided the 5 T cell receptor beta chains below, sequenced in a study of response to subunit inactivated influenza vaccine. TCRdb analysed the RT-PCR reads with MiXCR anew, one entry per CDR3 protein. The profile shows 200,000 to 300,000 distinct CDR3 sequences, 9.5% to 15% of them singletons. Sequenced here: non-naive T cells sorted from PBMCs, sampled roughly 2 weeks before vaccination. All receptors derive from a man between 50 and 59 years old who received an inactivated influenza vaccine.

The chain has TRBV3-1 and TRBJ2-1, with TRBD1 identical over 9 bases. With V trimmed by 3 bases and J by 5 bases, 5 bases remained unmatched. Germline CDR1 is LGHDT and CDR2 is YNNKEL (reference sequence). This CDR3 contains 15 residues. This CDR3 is CASSHRDRADNEQFF. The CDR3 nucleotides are TGTGCCAGCAGCCACCGGGACAGGGCTGACAATGAGCAGTTCTTC.

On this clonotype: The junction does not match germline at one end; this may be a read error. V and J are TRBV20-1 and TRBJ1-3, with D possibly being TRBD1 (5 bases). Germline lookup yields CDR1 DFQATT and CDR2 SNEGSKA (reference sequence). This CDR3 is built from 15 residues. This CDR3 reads CSASPQEDSGDTIYF. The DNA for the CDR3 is TGCAGTGCTAGCCCACAGGAGGACTCTGGAGACACCATATATTTT.

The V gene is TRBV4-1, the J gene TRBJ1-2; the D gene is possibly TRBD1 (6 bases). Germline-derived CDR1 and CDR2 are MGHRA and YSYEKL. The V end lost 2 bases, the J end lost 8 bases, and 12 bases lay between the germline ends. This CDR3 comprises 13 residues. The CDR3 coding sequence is TGCGCCAGCAGCCAACCAGGGGAGACCGGCTACACCTTC. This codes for CASSQPGETGYTF.

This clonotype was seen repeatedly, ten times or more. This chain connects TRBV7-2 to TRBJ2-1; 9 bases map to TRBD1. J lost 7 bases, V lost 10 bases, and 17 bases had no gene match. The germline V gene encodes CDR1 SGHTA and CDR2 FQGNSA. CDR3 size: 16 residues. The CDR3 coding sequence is TGTGCCACACAACTATTCTCGGGACAGGGTGGAAATGAGCAGTTCTTC. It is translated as CATQLFSGQGGNEQFF.

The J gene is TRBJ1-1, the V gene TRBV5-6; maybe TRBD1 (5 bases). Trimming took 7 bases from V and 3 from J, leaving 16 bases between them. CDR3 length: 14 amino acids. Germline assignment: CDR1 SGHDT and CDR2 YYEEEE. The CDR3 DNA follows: TGTGCCAGCGGCCCAGGGCTCCGTGACACTGAAGCTTTCTTT. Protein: CASGPGLRDTEAFF.